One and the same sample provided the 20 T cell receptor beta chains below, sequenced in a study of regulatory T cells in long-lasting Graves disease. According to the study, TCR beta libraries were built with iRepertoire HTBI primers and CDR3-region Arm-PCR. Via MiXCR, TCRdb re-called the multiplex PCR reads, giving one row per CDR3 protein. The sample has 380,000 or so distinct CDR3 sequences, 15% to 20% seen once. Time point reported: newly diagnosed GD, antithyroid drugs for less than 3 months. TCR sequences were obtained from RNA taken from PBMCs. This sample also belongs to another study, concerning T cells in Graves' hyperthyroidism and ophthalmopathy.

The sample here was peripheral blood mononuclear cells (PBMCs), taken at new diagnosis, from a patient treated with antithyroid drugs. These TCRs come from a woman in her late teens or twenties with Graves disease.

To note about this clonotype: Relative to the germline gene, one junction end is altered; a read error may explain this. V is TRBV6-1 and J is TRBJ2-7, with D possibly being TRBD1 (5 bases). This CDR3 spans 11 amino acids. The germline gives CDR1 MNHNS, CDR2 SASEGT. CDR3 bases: TGTGCCAGCAAGGGGCCAGACGAGCAGCACTTC. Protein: CASKGPDEQHF.

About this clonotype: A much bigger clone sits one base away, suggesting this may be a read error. The CDR3, as DNA: TGTGCCAGCAGACGAGGACAGGGGGGAAACATTCAGCACTTC. Protein: CASRRGQGGNIQHF. This rearrangement joins TRBV6-1 to TRBJ2-4; 10 bases map to TRBD1. The V gene's germline CDR1 is MNHNS and CDR2 SASEGT. This CDR3 spans 14 amino acids.

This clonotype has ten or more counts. In nucleotides, the CDR3 is TGTGCCAGCAGCCCTCGGGACCGCTCCTACGAGCAGTACTTC. Protein: CASSPRDRSYEQYF. The chain joins TRBV12-3 or TRBV12-4 to TRBJ2-7; perhaps D is TRBD1 or TRBD2 (5 bases each). Trimming left V 6 bases short and J 0 bases short, with 12 bases between. The CDR3 has 14 amino acids.

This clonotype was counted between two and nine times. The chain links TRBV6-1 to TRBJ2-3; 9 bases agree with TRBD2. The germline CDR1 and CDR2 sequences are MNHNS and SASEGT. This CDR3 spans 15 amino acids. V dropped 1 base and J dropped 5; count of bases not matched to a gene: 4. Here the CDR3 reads CASSEGAGGVDTQYF. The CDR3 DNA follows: TGTGCCAGCAGTGAAGGGGCGGGAGGGGTAGATACGCAGTATTTT.

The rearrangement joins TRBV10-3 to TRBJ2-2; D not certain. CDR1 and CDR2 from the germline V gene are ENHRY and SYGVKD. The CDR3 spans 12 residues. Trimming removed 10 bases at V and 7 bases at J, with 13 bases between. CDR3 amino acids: CATGPIDGELFF. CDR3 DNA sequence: TGTGCCACCGGCCCCATAGACGGGGAGCTGTTTTTT.

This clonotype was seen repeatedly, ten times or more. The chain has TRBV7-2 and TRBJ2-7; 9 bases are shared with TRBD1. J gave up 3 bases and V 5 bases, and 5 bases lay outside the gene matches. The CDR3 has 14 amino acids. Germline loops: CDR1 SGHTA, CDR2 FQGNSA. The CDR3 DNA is TGTGCCAGCAGCCTGGGACAGGGTGACTACGAGCAGTACTTC. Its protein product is CASSLGQGDYEQYF.

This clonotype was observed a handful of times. CDR3 nucleotide sequence: TGCAGCGTTGATGAGGGCCTCTACAATGAGCAGTTCTTC. Residues: CSVDEGLYNEQFF. The V gene is TRBV29-1, the J gene TRBJ2-1; D might be TRBD2 (5 bases). CDR3 length equals 13 residues. Trimming removed 3 bases at V and 3 bases at J, with 9 bases between. Germline loops: CDR1 SQVTM, CDR2 ANQGSEA.

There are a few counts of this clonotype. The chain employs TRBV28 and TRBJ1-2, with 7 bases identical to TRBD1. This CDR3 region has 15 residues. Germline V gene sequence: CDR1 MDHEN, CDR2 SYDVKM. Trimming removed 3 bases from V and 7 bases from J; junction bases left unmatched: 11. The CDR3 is CASSFPGGRLVGYTF. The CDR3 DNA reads TGTGCCAGCAGTTTCCCAGGGGGGAGACTGGTTGGCTACACCTTC.

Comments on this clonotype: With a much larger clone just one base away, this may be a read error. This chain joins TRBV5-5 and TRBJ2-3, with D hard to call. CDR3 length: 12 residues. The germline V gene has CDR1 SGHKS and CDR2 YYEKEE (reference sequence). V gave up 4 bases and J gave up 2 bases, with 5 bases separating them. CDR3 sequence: CASSDHTDTQYF. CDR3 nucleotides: TGTGCCAGCAGCGACCACACAGATACGCAGTATTTT.

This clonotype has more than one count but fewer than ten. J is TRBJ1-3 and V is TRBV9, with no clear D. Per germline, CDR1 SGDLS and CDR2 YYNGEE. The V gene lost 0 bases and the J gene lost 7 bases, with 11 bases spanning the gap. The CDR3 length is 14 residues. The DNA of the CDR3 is TGTGCCAGCAGCGTAGAATCGCATGGGAACACCATATATTTT. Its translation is CASSVESHGNTIYF.

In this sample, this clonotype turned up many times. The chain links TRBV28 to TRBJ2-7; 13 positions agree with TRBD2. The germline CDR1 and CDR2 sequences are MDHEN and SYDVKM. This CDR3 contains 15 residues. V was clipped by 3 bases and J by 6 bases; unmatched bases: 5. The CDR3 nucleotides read TGTGCCAGCAGTTTCGGGACTAGCGGGATAGGCGAGCAGTACTTC. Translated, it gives CASSFGTSGIGEQYF.

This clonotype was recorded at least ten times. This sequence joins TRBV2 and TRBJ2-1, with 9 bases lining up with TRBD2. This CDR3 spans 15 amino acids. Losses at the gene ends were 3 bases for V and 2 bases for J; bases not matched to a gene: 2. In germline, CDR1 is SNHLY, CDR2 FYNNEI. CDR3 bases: TGTGCCAGCAGTGAGGGACTAGCCCCCTACAATGAGCAGTTCTTC. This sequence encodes CASSEGLAPYNEQFF.

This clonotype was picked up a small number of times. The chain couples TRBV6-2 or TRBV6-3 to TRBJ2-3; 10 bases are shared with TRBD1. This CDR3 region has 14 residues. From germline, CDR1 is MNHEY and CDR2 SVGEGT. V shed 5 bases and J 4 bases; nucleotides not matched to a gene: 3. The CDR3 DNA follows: TGTGCCAGCAGTGGACAGGGGGTGGCAGATACGCAGTATTTT. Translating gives CASSGQGVADTQYF.

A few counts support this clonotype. In DNA form, the CDR3 reads TGCGCCAGCAGCCAGAATGAGGGGGCTCACGAGCAGTACTTC. This gives the protein CASSQNEGAHEQYF. The V call is TRBV4-1, the J call TRBJ2-7; 7 bases agree with TRBD1. The CDR3 is 14 residues long. The junction had 7 bases not matched to a gene; V was cut back by 3 bases and J by 5 bases. From germline, CDR1 is MGHRA and CDR2 YSYEKL.

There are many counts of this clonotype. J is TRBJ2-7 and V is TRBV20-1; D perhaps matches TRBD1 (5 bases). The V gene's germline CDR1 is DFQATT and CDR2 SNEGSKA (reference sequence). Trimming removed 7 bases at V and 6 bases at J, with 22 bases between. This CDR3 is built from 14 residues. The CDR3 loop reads CSGRKQAAVGEQYF. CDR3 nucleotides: TGCAGTGGTCGGAAACAGGCGGCGGTTGGCGAGCAGTACTTC.

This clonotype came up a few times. The CDR3 loop reads CASGLDGLAGALEQFF. The CDR3, as DNA: TGTGCTAGTGGTTTGGACGGACTAGCGGGAGCCCTTGAGCAGTTCTTC. The V and J genes are TRBV12-5 and TRBJ2-1; 13 positions agree with TRBD2. Germline lookup yields CDR1 LGHNT and CDR2 FRNRAP. CDR3 length: 16 amino acids. Germline trimming cut 1 base from V and 9 bases from J; bases unmatched to any gene: 6.

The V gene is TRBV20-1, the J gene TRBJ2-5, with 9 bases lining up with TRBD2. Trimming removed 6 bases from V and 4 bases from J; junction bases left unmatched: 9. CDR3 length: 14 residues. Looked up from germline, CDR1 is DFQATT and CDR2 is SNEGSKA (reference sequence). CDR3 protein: CSARRVAGVETQYF. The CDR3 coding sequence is TGCAGTGCCAGGCGGGTAGCGGGAGTAGAGACCCAGTACTTC.

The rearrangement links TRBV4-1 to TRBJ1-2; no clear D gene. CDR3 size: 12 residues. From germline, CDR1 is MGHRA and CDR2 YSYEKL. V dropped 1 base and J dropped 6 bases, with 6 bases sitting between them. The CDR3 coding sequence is TGCGCCAGCAGCCAAGGGGCAGATGGCTACACCTTC. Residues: CASSQGADGYTF.

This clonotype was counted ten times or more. The CDR3 coding sequence is TGTGCCAGCAGTCGACGGGGGACCTCCTACGAGCAGTACTTC. It translates to CASSRRGTSYEQYF. The V gene is TRBV6-1, the J gene TRBJ2-7; maybe TRBD2 (6 bases). This CDR3 is built from 14 residues. Germline lookup yields CDR1 MNHNS and CDR2 SASEGT. V gave up 5 bases and J gave up 0 bases, with 11 bases separating them.

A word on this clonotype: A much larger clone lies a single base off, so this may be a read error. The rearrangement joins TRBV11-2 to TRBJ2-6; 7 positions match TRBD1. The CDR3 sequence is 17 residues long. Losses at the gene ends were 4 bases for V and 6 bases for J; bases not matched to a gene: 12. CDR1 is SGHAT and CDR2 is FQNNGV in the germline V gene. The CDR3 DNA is TGTGCCAGCAGCTCGGGACAGAGACTCTGGTCGGCCAACGTCCTGACTTTC. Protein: CASSSGQRLWSANVLTF.